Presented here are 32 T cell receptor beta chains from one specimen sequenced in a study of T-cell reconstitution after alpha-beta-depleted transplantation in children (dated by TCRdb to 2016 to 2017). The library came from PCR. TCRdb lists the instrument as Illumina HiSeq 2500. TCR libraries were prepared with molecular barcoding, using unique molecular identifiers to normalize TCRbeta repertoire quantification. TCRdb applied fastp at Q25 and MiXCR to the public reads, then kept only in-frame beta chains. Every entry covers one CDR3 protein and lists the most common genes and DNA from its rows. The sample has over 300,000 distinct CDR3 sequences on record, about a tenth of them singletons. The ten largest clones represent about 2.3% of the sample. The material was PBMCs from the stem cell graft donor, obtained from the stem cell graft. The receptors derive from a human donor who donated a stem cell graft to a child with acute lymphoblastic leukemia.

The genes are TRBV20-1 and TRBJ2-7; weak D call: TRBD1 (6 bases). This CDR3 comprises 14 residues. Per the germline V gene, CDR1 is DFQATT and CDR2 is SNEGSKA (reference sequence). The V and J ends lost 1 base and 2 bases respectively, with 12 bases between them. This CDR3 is CSARAWDTPYEQYF. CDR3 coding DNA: TGCAGTGCTAGAGCATGGGACACCCCCTACGAGCAGTACTTC.

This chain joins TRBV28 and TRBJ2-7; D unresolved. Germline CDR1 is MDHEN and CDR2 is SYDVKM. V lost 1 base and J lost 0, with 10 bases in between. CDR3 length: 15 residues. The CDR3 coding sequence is TGTGCCAGCAGTTTATTGGCAGCGAACTCCTACGAGCAGTACTTC. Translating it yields CASSLLAANSYEQYF. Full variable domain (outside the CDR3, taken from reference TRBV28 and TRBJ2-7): DVKVTQSSRYLVKRTGEKVFLECVQDMDHENMFWYRQDPGLGLRLIYFSYDVKMKEKGDIPEGYSVSREKKERFSLILESASTNQTSMYLCASSLLAANSYEQYFGPGTRLTVT.

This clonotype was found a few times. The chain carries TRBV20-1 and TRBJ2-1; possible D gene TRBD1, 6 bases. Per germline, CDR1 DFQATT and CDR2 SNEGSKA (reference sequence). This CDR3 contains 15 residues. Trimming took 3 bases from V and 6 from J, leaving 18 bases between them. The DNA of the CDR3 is TGCAGTGCTAGGAGAACAGGGAAGAGGGGCAATGAGCAGTTCTTC. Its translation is CSARRTGKRGNEQFF.

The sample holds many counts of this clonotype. CDR3 sequence (DNA): TGTGCCAGCGGGCCGAGGGCTAGCGGTCCCTACGAGCAGTACTTC. It is translated as CASGPRASGPYEQYF. This rearrangement joins TRBV12-3 or TRBV12-4 to TRBJ2-7, with 7 bases identical to TRBD2. V shed 8 bases, J shed 2 bases, and the junction held 12 bases outside the gene matches. The CDR3 has 15 amino acids.

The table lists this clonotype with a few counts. In DNA form, the CDR3 reads TGTGCCAGCAGCGTAGAGGCTGTTGGGGAGACCCAGTACTTC. Translating gives CASSVEAVGETQYF. The chain recombines TRBV9 with TRBJ2-5; D call uncertain. Germline V gene sequence: CDR1 SGDLS, CDR2 YYNGEE. V lost 0 bases, J lost 5 bases, and 11 bases lay in between. The CDR3 sequence is 14 residues long.

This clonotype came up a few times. As DNA, the CDR3 is TGTGCCAGCAGCCTCCGGGAAGACTACGAGCAGTACTTC. This translates into CASSLREDYEQYF. V gene TRBV11-3 combines with J gene TRBJ2-7, with a possible D match to TRBD2 (5 bases). Trimming stripped 5 bases from V and 3 bases from J, with 11 bases between. CDR1 SGHNT and CDR2 YENEEA come from the germline V gene. CDR3 length: 13 residues.

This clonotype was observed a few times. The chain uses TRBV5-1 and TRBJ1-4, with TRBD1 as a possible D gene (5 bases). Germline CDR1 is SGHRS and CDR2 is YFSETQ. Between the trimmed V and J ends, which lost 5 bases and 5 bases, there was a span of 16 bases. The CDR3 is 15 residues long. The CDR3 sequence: CASRYEGSGNEKLFF. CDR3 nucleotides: TGCGCCAGCAGATACGAGGGGAGCGGCAATGAAAAACTGTTTTTT.

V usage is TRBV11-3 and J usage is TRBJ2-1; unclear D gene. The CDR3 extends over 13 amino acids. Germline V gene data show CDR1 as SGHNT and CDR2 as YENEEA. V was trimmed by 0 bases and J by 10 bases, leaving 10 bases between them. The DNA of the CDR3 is TGTGCCAGCAGCTTAGAAGGTACCAGCGAGCAGTTCTTC. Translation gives CASSLEGTSEQFF. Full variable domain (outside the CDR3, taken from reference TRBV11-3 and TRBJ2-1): EAGVVQSPRYKIIEKKQPVAFWCNPISGHNTLYWYLQNLGQGPELLIRYENEEAVDDSQLPKDRFSAERLKGVDSTLKIQPAELGDSAVYLCASSLEGTSEQFFGPGTRLTVL.

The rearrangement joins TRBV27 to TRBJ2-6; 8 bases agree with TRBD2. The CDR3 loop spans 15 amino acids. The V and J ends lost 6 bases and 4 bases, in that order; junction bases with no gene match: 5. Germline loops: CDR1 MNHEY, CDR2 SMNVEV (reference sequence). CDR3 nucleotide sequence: TGTGCCAGCAGAAATAGCGGGACCGGGGCCAACGTCCTGACTTTC. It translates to CASRNSGTGANVLTF.

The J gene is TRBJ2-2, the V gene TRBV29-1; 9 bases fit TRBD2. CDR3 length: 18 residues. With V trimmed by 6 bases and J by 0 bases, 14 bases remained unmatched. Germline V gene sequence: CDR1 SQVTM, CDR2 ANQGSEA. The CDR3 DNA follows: TGCAGCGTCGAGCTGACTAGCGGAACCCTCTCGAACACCGGGGAGCTGTTTTTT. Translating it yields CSVELTSGTLSNTGELFF.

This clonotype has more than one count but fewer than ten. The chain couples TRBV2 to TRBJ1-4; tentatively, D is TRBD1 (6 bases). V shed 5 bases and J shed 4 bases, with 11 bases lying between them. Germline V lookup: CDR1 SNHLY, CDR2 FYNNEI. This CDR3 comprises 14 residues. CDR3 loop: CASSPRGYNEKLFF. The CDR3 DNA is TGTGCCAGCAGTCCCAGGGGATATAATGAAAAACTGTTTTTT.

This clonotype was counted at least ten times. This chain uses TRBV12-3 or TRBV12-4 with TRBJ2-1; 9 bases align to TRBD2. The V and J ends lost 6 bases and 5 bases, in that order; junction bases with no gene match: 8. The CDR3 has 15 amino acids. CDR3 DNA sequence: TGTGCCAGCAGCCCGGGACTAGCAGCTAACAATGAGCAGTTCTTC. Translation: CASSPGLAANNEQFF.

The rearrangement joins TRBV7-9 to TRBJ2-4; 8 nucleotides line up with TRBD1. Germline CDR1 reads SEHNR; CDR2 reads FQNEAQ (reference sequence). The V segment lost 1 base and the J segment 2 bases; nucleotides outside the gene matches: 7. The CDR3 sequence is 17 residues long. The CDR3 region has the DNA TGTGCCAGCAGCTTAGGTACAGGGGGGCTGACCAAAAACATTCAGTACTTC. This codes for CASSLGTGGLTKNIQYF.

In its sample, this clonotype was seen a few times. CDR3 sequence (DNA): TGCGCCAGCAGAGAGGACAGCAGCTATGGCTACACCTTC. Its translation is CASREDSSYGYTF. The chain combines TRBV5-1 with TRBJ1-2; D possibly corresponds to TRBD1 (6 bases). CDR1 and CDR2 (germline): SGHRS, YFSETQ. V lost 5 bases, J lost 4 bases, and 12 bases lay in between. The CDR3 covers 13 residues.

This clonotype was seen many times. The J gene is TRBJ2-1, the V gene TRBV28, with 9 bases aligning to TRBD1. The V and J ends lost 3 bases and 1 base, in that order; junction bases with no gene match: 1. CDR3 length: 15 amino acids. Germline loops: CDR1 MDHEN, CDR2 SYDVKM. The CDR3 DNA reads TGTGCCAGCAGTTTCGGGACAGGGTCCTACAATGAGCAGTTCTTC. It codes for CASSFGTGSYNEQFF.

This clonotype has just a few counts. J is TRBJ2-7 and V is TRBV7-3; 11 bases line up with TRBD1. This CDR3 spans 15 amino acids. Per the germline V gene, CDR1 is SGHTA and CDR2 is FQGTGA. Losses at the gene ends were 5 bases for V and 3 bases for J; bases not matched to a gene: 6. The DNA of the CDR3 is TGTGCCAGCAGCCTGCAGGGGACAGGGGGCTACGAGCAGTACTTC. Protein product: CASSLQGTGGYEQYF. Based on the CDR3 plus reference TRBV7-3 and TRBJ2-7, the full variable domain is GAGVSQTPSNKVTEKGKYVELRCDPISGHTALYWYRQSLGQGPEFLIYFQGTGAADDSGLPNDRFFAVRPEGSVSTLKIQRTERGDSAVYLCASSLQGTGGYEQYFGPGTRLTVT.

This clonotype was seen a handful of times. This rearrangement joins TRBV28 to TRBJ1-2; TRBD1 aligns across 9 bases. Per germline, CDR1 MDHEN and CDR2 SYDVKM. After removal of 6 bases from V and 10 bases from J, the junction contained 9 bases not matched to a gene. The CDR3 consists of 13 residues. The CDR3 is CASSRTGGIPYTF. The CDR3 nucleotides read TGTGCCAGCAGCCGAACAGGGGGCATCCCCTACACCTTC.

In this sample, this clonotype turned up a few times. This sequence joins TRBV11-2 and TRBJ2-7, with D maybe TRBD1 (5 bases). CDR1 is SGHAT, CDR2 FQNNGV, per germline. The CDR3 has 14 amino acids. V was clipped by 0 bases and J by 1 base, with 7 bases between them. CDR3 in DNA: TGTGCCAGCAGCTTAGACAGGGAATCCTACGAGCAGTACTTC. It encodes CASSLDRESYEQYF.

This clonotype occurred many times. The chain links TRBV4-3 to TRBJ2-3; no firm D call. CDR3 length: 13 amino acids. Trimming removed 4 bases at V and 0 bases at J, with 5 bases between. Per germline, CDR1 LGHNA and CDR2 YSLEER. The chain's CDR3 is CASSPFSTDTQYF. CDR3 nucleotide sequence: TGCGCCAGCAGCCCCTTTAGCACAGATACGCAGTATTTT.

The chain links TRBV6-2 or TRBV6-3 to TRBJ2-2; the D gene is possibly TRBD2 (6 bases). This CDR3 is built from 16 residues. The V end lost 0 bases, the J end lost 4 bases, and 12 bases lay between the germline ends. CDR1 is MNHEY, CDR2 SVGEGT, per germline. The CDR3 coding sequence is TGTGCCAGCAGTTACTCCGGGGGACGGGGCACCGGGGAGCTGTTTTTT. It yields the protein CASSYSGGRGTGELFF.

In DNA, the CDR3 is TGTGCCAGTAGTATAGCCCGTCTGACCGAGAACACCGGGGAGCTGTTTTTT. Amino acids: CASSIARLTENTGELFF. This chain uses TRBV19 with TRBJ2-2; D unclear. The V gene's germline CDR1 is LNHDA and CDR2 SQIVND (reference sequence). V shed 1 base and J shed 1 base, with 13 bases lying between them. The CDR3 contains 17 residues.

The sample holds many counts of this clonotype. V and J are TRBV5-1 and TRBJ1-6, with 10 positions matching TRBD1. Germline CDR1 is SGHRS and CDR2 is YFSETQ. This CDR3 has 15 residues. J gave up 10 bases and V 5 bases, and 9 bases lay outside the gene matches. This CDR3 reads CASRWGDRGPSPLHF. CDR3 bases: TGCGCCAGCAGGTGGGGGGACAGGGGTCCCTCACCCCTCCACTTT.

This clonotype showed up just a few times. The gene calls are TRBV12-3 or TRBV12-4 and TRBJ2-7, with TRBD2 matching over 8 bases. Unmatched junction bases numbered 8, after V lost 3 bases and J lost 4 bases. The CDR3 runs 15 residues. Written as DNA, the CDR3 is TGTGCCAGCAGTTTGTCCCCCAGCGGGAGTTACGAGCAGTACTTC. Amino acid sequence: CASSLSPSGSYEQYF.

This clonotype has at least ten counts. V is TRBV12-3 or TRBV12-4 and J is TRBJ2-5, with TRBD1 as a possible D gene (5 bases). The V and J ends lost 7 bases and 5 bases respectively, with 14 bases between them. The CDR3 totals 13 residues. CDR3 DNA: TGTGCCAGCATCCGATGGGGCGCGGAGACCCAGTACTTC. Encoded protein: CASIRWGAETQYF.

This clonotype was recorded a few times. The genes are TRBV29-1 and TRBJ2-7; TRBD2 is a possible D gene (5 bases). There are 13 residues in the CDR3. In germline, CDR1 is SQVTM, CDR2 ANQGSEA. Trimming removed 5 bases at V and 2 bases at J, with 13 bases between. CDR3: CSVLGGIPYEQYF. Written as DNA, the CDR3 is TGCAGCGTTCTTGGAGGAATCCCCTACGAGCAGTACTTC.

CDR3 sequence: CAIRGQVNYGYTF. The CDR3 DNA reads TGTGCCATCAGGGGACAGGTTAACTATGGCTACACCTTC. This chain joins TRBV10-3 and TRBJ1-2; TRBD1 agrees at 8 bases. The CDR3 totals 13 residues. CDR1 is ENHRY, CDR2 SYGVKD, per germline. Trimming took 6 bases from V and 1 from J; bases not matched to a gene: 1.

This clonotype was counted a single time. The CDR3 is CASSHRDSTDTQYF. DNA for the CDR3: TGTGCCAGCAGCCACCGGGACAGCACAGATACGCAGTATTTT. This chain connects TRBV7-2 to TRBJ2-3; D is possibly TRBD1 or TRBD2 (5 bases each). Trimming removed 5 bases at V and 0 bases at J, with 9 bases between. Germline values: CDR1 SGHTA, CDR2 FQGNSA. This CDR3 has 14 residues.

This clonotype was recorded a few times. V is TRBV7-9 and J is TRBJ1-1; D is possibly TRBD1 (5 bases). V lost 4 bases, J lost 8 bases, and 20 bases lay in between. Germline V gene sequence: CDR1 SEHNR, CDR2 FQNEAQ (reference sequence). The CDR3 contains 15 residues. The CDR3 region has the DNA TGTGCCAGCAGCTCCCTCGCAGGGCAGGGTTCGGAAGCTTTCTTT. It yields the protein CASSSLAGQGSEAFF.

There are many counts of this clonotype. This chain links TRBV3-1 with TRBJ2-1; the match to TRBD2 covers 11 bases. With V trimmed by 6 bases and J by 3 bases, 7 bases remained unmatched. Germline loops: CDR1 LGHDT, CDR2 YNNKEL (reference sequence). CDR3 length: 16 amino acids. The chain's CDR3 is CASRGSGLADYNEQFF. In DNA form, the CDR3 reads TGTGCCAGCAGGGGATCGGGACTAGCGGACTACAATGAGCAGTTCTTC.

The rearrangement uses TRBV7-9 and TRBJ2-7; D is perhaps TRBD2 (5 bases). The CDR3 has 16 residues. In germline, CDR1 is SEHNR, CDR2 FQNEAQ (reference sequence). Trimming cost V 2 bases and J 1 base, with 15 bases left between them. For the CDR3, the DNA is TGTGCCAGCAGCTTATGGGGTGGGAGTGGTTCCTACGAGCAGTACTTC. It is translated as CASSLWGGSGSYEQYF.

CDR3 sequence (DNA): TGTGCCTGGGATGACTGGAGCTCTGGAAACACCATATATTTT. This sequence encodes CAWDDWSSGNTIYF. The chain links TRBV30 to TRBJ1-3; D gene uncertain. The V end lost 5 bases, the J end lost 0 bases, and 11 bases lay between the germline ends. CDR3 length equals 14 residues. Germline V lookup: CDR1 GTSNPN, CDR2 SVGIG (reference sequence).

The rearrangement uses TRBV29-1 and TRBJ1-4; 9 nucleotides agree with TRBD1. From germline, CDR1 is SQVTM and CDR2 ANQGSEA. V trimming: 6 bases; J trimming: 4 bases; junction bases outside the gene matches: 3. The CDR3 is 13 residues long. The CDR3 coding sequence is TGCAGCGTCGGACAGGGGTTTAATGAAAAACTGTTTTTT. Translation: CSVGQGFNEKLFF.